Listed below are T cell receptor beta chains from one sample, sequenced in a study of blood T cells in healthy people across ages. TCRdb reprocessed the 5' RACE reads via MiXCR and lists one record per CDR3 protein. In the table there are some 1.5 million distinct CDR3 sequences, approximately 30% of which are singletons. The sample comprised blood. The receptors here all came from a woman aged 25 to 39 in good health. CDR3s include the opening cysteine and the closing phenylalanine or tryptophan. D genes are given only for firm matches. Clone size appears in some rows only: once, few, many, or a class for an expanded clone.

v_call	d_call	clone_size	j_call	cdr3_aa	cdr3_nt
TRBV3-1	-	few	TRBJ1-2	CASSSQQGYTF	TGTGCCAGCAGCTCCCAACAGGGCTACACCTTC
TRBV18	-	-	TRBJ2-3	CASSPGYGSDTQYF	TGTGCCAGCTCCCCCGGCTATGGATCAGATACGCAGTATTTT
TRBV9	-	-	TRBJ2-3	CASSVEGGDCTDTQYF	TGTGCCAGCAGCGTAGAAGGCGGGGATTGCACAGATACGCAGTATTTT
TRBV28	-	-	TRBJ2-7	CASSSPGGPSYEQYF	TGTGCCAGCAGTTCCCCGGGGGGCCCCTCCTACGAGCAGTACTTC
TRBV27	-	-	TRBJ2-3	CASSYAFLTDTQYF	TGTGCCAGCAGTTACGCCTTCCTCACAGATACGCAGTATTTT
TRBV7-9	-	-	TRBJ2-3	CASSPRQESTDTQYF	TGTGCCAGCAGCCCTAGACAGGAGAGCACAGATACGCAGTATTTT
TRBV29-1	TRBD2	many	TRBJ2-5	CSVWGRLAAQETQYF	TGCAGCGTGTGGGGGAGACTAGCGGCCCAAGAGACCCAGTACTTC
TRBV18	TRBD1	few	TRBJ1-5	CASSPTGGFQPQHF	TGTGCCAGCTCTCCGACAGGGGGGTTTCAGCCCCAGCATTTT
TRBV27	-	few	TRBJ2-3	CASRPGILGDTQYF	TGTGCCAGCAGACCCGGGATCTTAGGGGATACGCAGTATTTT
TRBV7-2	-	-	TRBJ2-7	CASSPGSGDGYEQYF	TGTGCCAGCAGCCCCGGGTCCGGGGACGGCTACGAGCAGTACTTC
TRBV7-9	TRBD2	many	TRBJ2-3	CASSRSGGSTDTQYF	TGTGCCAGCAGCCGTAGCGGGGGAAGCACAGATACACAGTATTTT
TRBV6-6	-	few	TRBJ1-4	CASSYPGTPQGEKLFF	TGTGCCAGCAGTTACCCGGGGACCCCACAAGGGGAAAAACTGTTTTTT
TRBV6-1	TRBD2	-	TRBJ2-3	CASRPRGAFTDTQYF	TGTGCCAGCAGACCGCGGGGGGCCTTCACAGATACGCAGTATTTT
TRBV7-2	-	-	TRBJ2-7	CASSLTGFGSYEQYF	TGTGCCAGCAGCTTAACGGGGTTCGGGTCCTACGAGCAGTACTTC
TRBV15	-	-	TRBJ2-3	CATSSPERATDTQYF	TGTGCCACCAGCAGCCCGGAGAGGGCCACAGATACGCAGTATTTT
TRBV20-1	-	-	TRBJ2-3	CSARAGNPGTDTQYF	TGCAGTGCTAGGGCCGGGAACCCCGGCACAGATACGCAGTATTTT
TRBV20-1	-	few	TRBJ2-1	CSARDLLALSSCNEQFF	TGCAGTGCTAGAGATCTACTAGCCCTGAGCTCCTGCAATGAGCAGTTCTTC
TRBV14	TRBD1	-	TRBJ1-1	CASSQSGGRAFF	TGTGCCAGCAGCCAATCAGGGGGAAGAGCTTTCTTT
TRBV5-1	TRBD2	-	TRBJ2-7	CASSNTGTSASEQYF	TGCGCCAGCAGCAACACCGGGACTAGCGCGAGCGAGCAGTACTTC
TRBV27	TRBD1	few	TRBJ2-7	CASSSRDRVIYEQYF	TGTGCCAGCAGTTCCCGGGACAGGGTAATCTACGAGCAGTACTTC
TRBV7-9	TRBD2	-	TRBJ2-3	CASTPSGRALSTDTQYF	TGTGCCAGCACCCCTAGCGGGAGGGCCCTGAGCACAGATACGCAGTATTTT
TRBV7-4	TRBD1	few	TRBJ2-3	CASSQGTVPTDTQYF	TGCGCCAGCAGCCAAGGGACAGTCCCCACAGATACGCAGTATTTT